These T cell receptor beta chains were read from a single sample in a study of control samples from healthy donors and cancer patients. The repertoire was sequenced with immunoSEQ multiplex PCR; TCRdb's copy has only in-frame clones and lacks some. The data show some 130,000 clones, with over 85% seen just once and roughly 10% held by the top ten. The sequenced material came from blood. These receptors originate from a man between 25 and 39 years old in good health. The CDR3 runs from the conserved cysteine through the conserved F or W. The order of the fields is clone size, V gene, J gene, D gene, CDR3 protein, CDR3 DNA. The D gene is left open where the match is weak. Rows may omit the clone size; those that give it use once, few, many or a size class.

abundance: NA; v_gene: TRBV7-8; j_gene: TRBJ1-1; d_gene: NA; CDR3aa: CASSPGTREAFF; CDR3nt: TGTGCCAGCAGCCCAGGAACCAGGGAAGCTTTCTTT
abundance: NA; v_gene: TRBV4-1; j_gene: TRBJ1-1; d_gene: NA; CDR3aa: CASSQEGPRGGNTEAFF; CDR3nt: TGCGCCAGCAGCCAAGAGGGGCCGAGAGGGGGGAACACTGAAGCTTTCTTT
abundance: NA; v_gene: TRBV28; j_gene: TRBJ2-3; d_gene: TRBD2; CDR3aa: CASCTSGRPSTDTQYF; CDR3nt: TGTGCCAGCTGTACTAGCGGGAGGCCCAGCACAGATACGCAGTATTTT
abundance: NA; v_gene: TRBV28; j_gene: TRBJ1-5; d_gene: TRBD1; CDR3aa: CASSGWQGAYDGNQPQHF; CDR3nt: TGTGCCAGCAGCGGGTGGCAGGGGGCTTACGACGGCAATCAGCCCCAGCATTTT
abundance: NA; v_gene: TRBV23-1; j_gene: TRBJ2-2; d_gene: NA; CDR3aa: CASTFRTVNTGELFF; CDR3nt: TGCGCCAGCACCTTCAGGACGGTGAACACCGGGGAGCTGTTTTTT
abundance: NA; v_gene: TRBV28; j_gene: TRBJ2-7; d_gene: NA; CDR3aa: CASTQNRFRLAYEQYF; CDR3nt: TGTGCCAGCACCCAGAACAGGTTTCGTCTGGCCTACGAGCAGTACTTC
abundance: NA; v_gene: TRBV11-3; j_gene: TRBJ1-1; d_gene: TRBD1; CDR3aa: CASSLGQGYGDTEAFF; CDR3nt: TGTGCCAGCAGCTTGGGACAGGGCTACGGCGACACTGAAGCTTTCTTT
abundance: NA; v_gene: TRBV28; j_gene: TRBJ2-1; d_gene: NA; CDR3aa: CASSSLRQKQFF; CDR3nt: TGTGCCAGCAGCTCACTACGTCAAAAGCAGTTCTTC
abundance: NA; v_gene: TRBV11-2; j_gene: TRBJ1-1; d_gene: NA; CDR3aa: CASSSREAFF; CDR3nt: TGTGCCAGCAGCTCTCGTGAAGCTTTCTTT
abundance: once; v_gene: TRBV29-1; j_gene: TRBJ1-1; d_gene: TRBD1; CDR3aa: CSVHGQGASTEAFF; CDR3nt: TGCAGCGTTCATGGACAGGGGGCGAGCACTGAAGCTTTCTTT
abundance: NA; v_gene: TRBV2; j_gene: TRBJ2-7; d_gene: NA; CDR3aa: CASSDRLSYEQYF; CDR3nt: TGTGCCAGCAGCGACAGGCTCTCCTACGAGCAGTACTTC
abundance: NA; v_gene: TRBV28; j_gene: TRBJ1-6; d_gene: NA; CDR3aa: CASRAGSTISYNSPLHF; CDR3nt: TGTGCCAGCAGGGCGGGCTCCACAATCTCCTATAATTCACCCCTCCACTTT
abundance: NA; v_gene: TRBV9; j_gene: TRBJ1-5; d_gene: NA; CDR3aa: CASSVGTSNQPQHF; CDR3nt: TGTGCCAGCAGCGTAGGTACTAGCAATCAGCCCCAGCATTTT
abundance: NA; v_gene: TRBV20-1; j_gene: TRBJ1-1; d_gene: NA; CDR3aa: CSATQNTEAFF; CDR3nt: TGCAGTGCCACCCAAAATACTGAAGCTTTCTTT
abundance: once; v_gene: TRBV7-8; j_gene: TRBJ1-2; d_gene: NA; CDR3aa: CASSPDRNYGYTF; CDR3nt: TGTGCCAGCAGCCCTGACAGAAACTATGGCTACACCTTC
abundance: NA; v_gene: TRBV7-3; j_gene: TRBJ1-2; d_gene: NA; CDR3aa: CASSFRAGTNYGYTF; CDR3nt: TGTGCCAGCAGCTTCCGGGCAGGAACCAACTATGGCTACACCTTC
abundance: NA; v_gene: TRBV29-1; j_gene: TRBJ1-1; d_gene: TRBD1; CDR3aa: CSDGQGTGEAFF; CDR3nt: TGCAGCGACGGACAGGGGACTGGTGAAGCTTTCTTT
abundance: once; v_gene: TRBV19; j_gene: TRBJ1-4; d_gene: NA; CDR3aa: CASSITGPNEKLFF; CDR3nt: TGTGCCAGTAGTATAACCGGGCCTAATGAAAAACTGTTTTTT
abundance: NA; v_gene: TRBV3-1/TRBV3-2; j_gene: TRBJ2-3; d_gene: TRBD2; CDR3aa: CASSQLAGASTDTQYF; CDR3nt: TGTGCCAGCAGCCAACTAGCGGGAGCTAGCACAGATACGCAGTATTTT
abundance: NA; v_gene: TRBV9; j_gene: TRBJ2-3; d_gene: NA; CDR3aa: CASSVELGRSTDTQYF; CDR3nt: TGTGCCAGCAGCGTAGAATTAGGCAGGAGCACAGATACGCAGTATTTT
abundance: NA; v_gene: TRBV24-1; j_gene: TRBJ2-1; d_gene: NA; CDR3aa: CATSDERWDEQFF; CDR3nt: TGTGCCACCAGTGATGAAAGATGGGATGAGCAGTTCTTC
abundance: NA; v_gene: TRBV27; j_gene: TRBJ2-2; d_gene: NA; CDR3aa: CASCRVNTGELFF; CDR3nt: TGTGCCAGCTGTCGCGTGAACACCGGGGAGCTGTTTTTT
abundance: NA; v_gene: TRBV19; j_gene: TRBJ2-5; d_gene: NA; CDR3aa: CASSNGGRKGPQYF; CDR3nt: TGTGCCAGTAGTAATGGCGGACGGAAGGGACCCCAGTACTTC
abundance: NA; v_gene: TRBV10-1; j_gene: TRBJ1-1; d_gene: NA; CDR3aa: CASSVGGNTEAFF; CDR3nt: TGCGCCAGCAGTGTTGGGGGGAACACTGAAGCTTTCTTT
abundance: NA; v_gene: TRBV19; j_gene: TRBJ1-1; d_gene: TRBD1; CDR3aa: CASSGQGNTEAFF; CDR3nt: TGTGCCAGTTCGGGACAGGGGAACACTGAAGCTTTCTTT
abundance: NA; v_gene: TRBV9; j_gene: TRBJ2-1; d_gene: NA; CDR3aa: CASSPFIGDEQFF; CDR3nt: TGTGCCAGCAGCCCCTTTATCGGGGATGAGCAGTTCTTC
abundance: NA; v_gene: TRBV27; j_gene: TRBJ1-2; d_gene: TRBD1; CDR3aa: CASSGQGPNYGYTF; CDR3nt: TGTGCCAGCAGTGGACAGGGACCTAACTATGGCTACACCTTC
abundance: NA; v_gene: TRBV18; j_gene: TRBJ2-3; d_gene: NA; CDR3aa: CASSPDNTDTQYF; CDR3nt: TGTGCCAGCTCACCAGATAACACAGATACGCAGTATTTT
abundance: NA; v_gene: TRBV30; j_gene: TRBJ2-7; d_gene: NA; CDR3aa: CAWSGALRGADYEQYF; CDR3nt: TGTGCCTGGAGTGGGGCCTTAAGGGGGGCAGATTACGAGCAGTACTTC
abundance: once; v_gene: TRBV7-2; j_gene: TRBJ2-7; d_gene: NA; CDR3aa: CASRTTPGSHYEQYF; CDR3nt: TGTGCCAGCAGGACGACACCGGGCAGCCACTACGAGCAGTACTTC
abundance: NA; v_gene: TRBV2; j_gene: TRBJ1-2; d_gene: TRBD1; CDR3aa: CASSGQGANYGYTF; CDR3nt: TGTGCCAGCAGTGGACAGGGAGCTAACTATGGCTACACCTTC
abundance: NA; v_gene: TRBV29-1; j_gene: TRBJ2-1; d_gene: TRBD1; CDR3aa: CSVNRGPYNEQFF; CDR3nt: TGCAGCGTTAACAGGGGCCCCTACAATGAGCAGTTCTTC
abundance: NA; v_gene: TRBV19; j_gene: TRBJ2-7; d_gene: TRBD1; CDR3aa: CASSPGTGDFYEQYF; CDR3nt: TGTGCCAGTAGCCCTGGGACAGGTGATTTCTACGAGCAGTACTTC
abundance: NA; v_gene: TRBV27; j_gene: TRBJ2-1; d_gene: TRBD2; CDR3aa: CASSLPGEGGRGWTNEQFF; CDR3nt: TGTGCCAGCAGCCTACCGGGTGAGGGCGGGAGGGGGTGGACGAATGAGCAGTTCTTC
abundance: once; v_gene: TRBV11-3; j_gene: TRBJ2-7; d_gene: TRBD1; CDR3aa: CASSLDPTGGLFEQYF; CDR3nt: TGTGCCAGCAGCTTAGATCCTACAGGGGGCCTTTTCGAGCAGTACTTC
abundance: NA; v_gene: TRBV11-2; j_gene: TRBJ2-1; d_gene: TRBD1; CDR3aa: CASSGNNRGSRNDEQFF; CDR3nt: TGTGCCAGCAGCGGTAATAACAGGGGATCACGTAATGATGAGCAGTTCTTC
abundance: NA; v_gene: TRBV10-3; j_gene: TRBJ2-3; d_gene: TRBD2; CDR3aa: CAISEVSGNEQDTQYF; CDR3nt: TGTGCCATCAGTGAAGTCAGCGGGAACGAACAAGATACGCAGTATTTT
abundance: once; v_gene: TRBV11-2; j_gene: TRBJ1-3; d_gene: NA; CDR3aa: CASSSPWGNTIYF; CDR3nt: TGTGCCAGCAGCTCCCCTTGGGGAAACACCATATATTTT
abundance: NA; v_gene: TRBV5-1; j_gene: TRBJ2-1; d_gene: NA; CDR3aa: CASSRGGSSYNEQFF; CDR3nt: TGCGCCAGCTCCCGAGGCGGGTCCTCCTACAATGAGCAGTTCTTC
abundance: NA; v_gene: TRBV19; j_gene: TRBJ2-7; d_gene: NA; CDR3aa: CASSAGQYEQYF; CDR3nt: TGTGCCAGTAGCGCGGGACAGTACGAGCAGTACTTC
abundance: NA; v_gene: TRBV5-1; j_gene: TRBJ2-2; d_gene: NA; CDR3aa: CASSLADTGELFF; CDR3nt: TGCGCCAGCAGCTTGGCTGACACCGGGGAGCTGTTTTTT
abundance: NA; v_gene: TRBV4-2; j_gene: TRBJ2-1; d_gene: NA; CDR3aa: CASSQESGSYNEQFF; CDR3nt: TGTGCCAGCAGCCAAGAAAGTGGCTCCTACAATGAGCAGTTCTTC
abundance: NA; v_gene: TRBV27; j_gene: TRBJ1-2; d_gene: NA; CDR3aa: CASSLSRGVYGYTF; CDR3nt: TGTGCCAGCAGTTTATCACGCGGGGTCTATGGCTACACCTTC
abundance: NA; v_gene: TRBV30; j_gene: TRBJ2-7; d_gene: NA; CDR3aa: CAWSDFKIALNYEQYF; CDR3nt: TGTGCCTGGAGTGATTTTAAAATCGCTCTCAACTACGAGCAGTACTTC
abundance: NA; v_gene: TRBV30; j_gene: TRBJ2-5; d_gene: TRBD1; CDR3aa: CALKDRGRETQYF; CDR3nt: TGTGCCTTAAAAGACAGGGGGAGGGAGACCCAGTACTTC
abundance: NA; v_gene: TRBV6-5; j_gene: TRBJ1-2; d_gene: TRBD1; CDR3aa: CASSTPTGVNTF; CDR3nt: TGTGCCAGCAGTACCCCCACAGGGGTAAACACCTTC
abundance: NA; v_gene: TRBV5-8; j_gene: TRBJ2-7; d_gene: NA; CDR3aa: CASSLAYEQYF; CDR3nt: TGTGCCAGCAGCTTGGCCTACGAGCAGTACTTC
abundance: NA; v_gene: TRBV30; j_gene: TRBJ2-7; d_gene: TRBD1; CDR3aa: CAWRARTGKRAEQYF; CDR3nt: TGTGCCTGGAGGGCCAGGACAGGGAAACGGGCCGAGCAGTACTTC
abundance: NA; v_gene: TRBV4-3; j_gene: TRBJ2-6; d_gene: NA; CDR3aa: CASSQDLWIRGANVLTF; CDR3nt: TGCGCCAGCAGCCAAGATCTGTGGATAAGGGGGGCCAACGTCCTGACTTTC
abundance: NA; v_gene: TRBV6-1; j_gene: TRBJ2-5; d_gene: NA; CDR3aa: CASSEQGMETQYF; CDR3nt: TGTGCCAGCAGTGAACAGGGTATGGAGACCCAGTACTTC
abundance: NA; v_gene: TRBV9; j_gene: TRBJ2-1; d_gene: NA; CDR3aa: CASSVNLVGYNEQFF; CDR3nt: TGTGCCAGCAGCGTAAATCTGGTGGGATACAATGAGCAGTTCTTC
abundance: NA; v_gene: TRBV29-1; j_gene: TRBJ1-4; d_gene: TRBD1; CDR3aa: CSVVRPTGNNEKLFF; CDR3nt: TGCAGCGTCGTCAGACCGACAGGGAATAATGAAAAACTGTTTTTT
abundance: NA; v_gene: TRBV9; j_gene: TRBJ1-4; d_gene: TRBD1; CDR3aa: CASSVQGANEKLFF; CDR3nt: TGTGCCAGCAGCGTACAGGGGGCTAATGAAAAACTGTTTTTT
abundance: once; v_gene: TRBV5-1; j_gene: TRBJ2-7; d_gene: TRBD2; CDR3aa: CASSPGLAAFYEQYF; CDR3nt: TGCGCCAGCAGCCCCGGACTAGCGGCGTTCTACGAGCAGTACTTC
abundance: NA; v_gene: TRBV6-5; j_gene: TRBJ1-2; d_gene: TRBD1; CDR3aa: CASSQSPGTGFGYTF; CDR3nt: TGTGCCAGCAGCCAAAGCCCCGGGACAGGGTTTGGCTACACCTTC
abundance: NA; v_gene: TRBV21-1; j_gene: TRBJ1-4; d_gene: NA; CDR3aa: CASTRVDPNEKLFF; CDR3nt: TGTGCCAGCACCCGCGTGGACCCCAATGAAAAACTGTTTTTT
abundance: NA; v_gene: TRBV5-1; j_gene: TRBJ2-3; d_gene: NA; CDR3aa: CASSLIGTDTQYF; CDR3nt: TGCGCCAGCAGCTTGATAGGCACAGATACGCAGTATTTT
abundance: NA; v_gene: TRBV12-3/TRBV12-4; j_gene: TRBJ2-7; d_gene: NA; CDR3aa: CASQGRSYEQYF; CDR3nt: TGTGCCAGCCAGGGCCGGTCCTACGAGCAGTACTTC